This T cell receptor beta chain was captured in a study of T cell repertoires in cytomegalovirus infection. This clonotype has more than one count but fewer than ten. Its antigen is currently unknown. A single record per CDR3 protein comes from TCRdb applying MiXCR to the reads. The sample lists some 590,000 distinct CDR3 sequences, about 39% occurring once. V lost 7 bases and J 0 bases, leaving 17 bases between the germline ends. CDR3 length equals 16 residues. Germline CDR1 reads SEHNR; CDR2 reads FQNEAQ (reference sequence). The starting material was cultured PBMCs, obtained from culture after CMV antigen stimulation. The chain joins TRBV7-9 to TRBJ2-3; D ambiguous. The sequence derives from a human donor in good health (CMV status not recorded). Some clones in this sample may be carry-over from other donors' samples. CDR3 sequence (DNA): TGTGCCAGCACCACCACCCGGCCCGGAAGCACAGATACGCAGTATTTT. Its protein is CASTTTRPGSTDTQYF. The full variable domain, completed using reference TRBV7-9 and TRBJ2-3, is DTGVSQNPRHKITKRGQNVTFRCDPISEHNRLYWYRQTLGQGPEFLTYFQNEAQLEKSRLLSDRFSAERPKGSFSTLEIQRTEQGDSAMYLCASTTTRPGSTDTQYFGPGTRLTVL.